The TCR beta chain described here comes from a study of T cells in Graves' hyperthyroidism and ophthalmopathy. This CDR3 region has 15 residues. From germline, CDR1 is MNHEY and CDR2 SMNVEV (reference sequence). V lost 0 bases and J lost 9, with 18 bases in between. Amplified regions were TCR beta CDR3 sequences from RNA transcripts. Researchers ran a first-round RT-PCR on the TCR CDR3 using the HTBI primer set. Each CDR3 protein is one row after TCRdb ran MiXCR on the multiplex PCR reads. The sample records hundreds of thousands of distinct CDR3 sequences, roughly 37% being singletons. The study enrolled patients aged 18 to 65 with newly diagnosed hyperthyroidism of under 2 months' duration. A roughly 9.3 ml volume of fresh peripheral blood provided the PBMCs.

The specimen was blood. This chain uses TRBV27 with TRBJ2-7; weak D call: TRBD1 (6 bases). This TCR was recovered from a man aged 18 to 35 with Graves' hyperthyroidism. The CDR3 reads CASSLSWGQSFGQYF. The CDR3, as DNA: TGTGCCAGCAGTTTATCCTGGGGGCAGTCGTTCGGGCAGTACTTC.